This section outlines one TCR beta chain sequence together with its context. The antigen remains unidentified. Amplified TCR beta CDR3 regions derived from RNA transcripts. The HTBI primer set served for first-round RT-PCR of the TCR CDR3. TCRdb used MiXCR to reprocess the multiplex PCR reads, holding one entry per CDR3 protein. The sample holds about 300,000 distinct CDR3 sequences; approximately 18% are singletons and the top ten take about two fifths. This sample was taken from a study of T cells in Graves' hyperthyroidism and ophthalmopathy. General observations from the study: Most thyroid clonotypes with frequency above 0.001 were detected in blood.

Trimming removed 8 bases from V and 4 bases from J, with 14 bases in between. Germline V CDR1 and CDR2: LNHDA, SQIVND (reference sequence). This CDR3 region has 13 residues. J is TRBJ1-2 and V is TRBV19; no definite D call. Material: blood. The source of this sequence is a man aged 50 or older with Graves' ophthalmopathy. CDR3 in amino acids: CASGGPGIYGYTF. The CDR3 DNA reads as TGTGCCAGTGGTGGTCCGGGAATCTATGGCTACACCTTC.